A single T cell receptor beta chain is shown here with its context. All donors provided no fewer than one pre-ART and no fewer than two post-ART PBMC samples. This entry is derived from a study of long-term antiretroviral therapy in people with HIV. The germline V gene encodes CDR1 SGDLS and CDR2 YYNGEE. The CDR3 sequence is 13 residues long. V lost 4 bases and J 6 bases, leaving 13 bases between the germline ends. Version v3.0 of the immunoSEQ assay ran at survey level. The assay was immunoSEQ multiplex PCR, and TCRdb's table has in-frame clones only and misses some. The data contain about 28,000 clones, around 82% of them singletons.

The TCR was taken from a man in his forties or fifties with HIV. The chain links TRBV9 to TRBJ1-1; D remains ambiguous. Sequenced material: unsorted PBMCs, taken 3 years after starting antiretroviral therapy. The CDR3 DNA sequence: TGTGCCAGCAGCCCCACGGTAACCCCTGAAGCTTTCTTT. Translation: CASSPTVTPEAFF.